This T cell receptor beta chain was found in a study of PD-1 blockade in classical Hodgkin lymphoma. Every patient experienced relapse after autologous stem cell transplantation, and brentuximab vedotin exposure varied. V lost 2 bases and J 2 bases, leaving 8 bases between the germline ends. Germline CDR1 MNHEY, CDR2 SMNVEV (reference sequence). The CDR3 has 14 residues. Sequencing used immunoSEQ multiplex PCR; TCRdb keeps in-frame clones, though not all of them. The sample carries about 22,000 clones, around 86% recorded once. The clonotype comes from a human donor with classical Hodgkin lymphoma. Sequenced material: peripheral blood mononuclear cells (PBMCs), taken before the second cycle of nivolumab. The chain couples TRBV27 to TRBJ2-3, with D uncertain. The CDR3 DNA is TGTGCCAGCAGTTTACCCTCCCTCACAGATACGCAGTATTTT. Protein sequence: CASSLPSLTDTQYF.